These 10 T cell receptor beta chains came from one sample sequenced in a study of CD8+CD57+ T cells in acquired aplastic anemia. The study profiled TCR beta VDJ and CDR3 using genomic DNA as template. TCRdb re-called the reads through MiXCR, storing one row per CDR3 protein. The profile shows under 200,000 distinct CDR3 sequences, about 64% of them singletons. Material for sequencing was sorted CD4+, CD8+, or CD8+CD57+ T cells (not recorded which) from PBMCs. These receptors were taken from a human donor with severe aplastic anemia or a healthy control (not recorded which).

The DNA of the CDR3 is TGTGCCAGCAGTCCCGGGACTAGCGGGGCGGCTGAGCAGTTCTTC. This gives the protein CASSPGTSGAAEQFF. The chain is built from TRBV27 and TRBJ2-1, with TRBD2 matching 13 bases. V shed 5 bases and J 9 bases; nucleotides not matched to a gene: 7. CDR1 and CDR2 from the germline V gene are MNHEY and SMNVEV (reference sequence). This CDR3 is 15 amino acids long.

The chain carries TRBV2 and TRBJ2-1; 8 bases line up with TRBD1. Germline V CDR1 and CDR2: SNHLY, FYNNEI. CDR3 size: 14 residues. V trimming: 6 bases; J trimming: 10 bases; junction bases outside the gene matches: 11. In DNA, the CDR3 is TGTGCCAGCAGGCCAGGGACAGGTAGACAGGAGCAGTTCTTC. This translates into CASRPGTGRQEQFF.

This clonotype was observed a handful of times. The chain links TRBV19 to TRBJ2-7; 10 nucleotides align to TRBD1. The germline V gene has CDR1 LNHDA and CDR2 SQIVND (reference sequence). The junction had 4 bases not matched to a gene; V was cut back by 5 bases and J by 3 bases. This CDR3 is 14 amino acids long. CDR3 DNA sequence: TGTGCCAGTAGTGACAGGGGGCGCTTCTACGAGCAGTACTTC. Its protein product is CASSDRGRFYEQYF.

This clonotype appeared a few times. A much larger clone sits a single nucleotide away, making a read error possible. V and J are TRBV7-9 and TRBJ2-1, with a weak D call TRBD1 (5 bases). The CDR3 consists of 13 residues. Germline V gives CDR1 SEHNR, CDR2 FQNEAQ (reference sequence). DNA of the CDR3: TGTGCCAGCAGCTATAGGGGCGACAATGAGCAGCTCTTC. The encoded protein is CASSYRGDNEQLF.

The gene calls are TRBV10-3 and TRBJ2-7, with 7 bases aligning to TRBD1. The germline V gene has CDR1 ENHRY and CDR2 SYGVKD. Losses at the gene ends were 4 bases for V and 3 bases for J; bases not matched to a gene: 6. There are 14 residues in the CDR3. The CDR3 nucleotides are TGTGCCATCAGTGTCGGAAACAGGGGCTACGAGCAGTACTTC. Amino acids: CAISVGNRGYEQYF.

This clonotype appeared a single time. This sequence joins TRBV5-6 and TRBJ2-7, with 7 bases fitting TRBD1. The germline V gene encodes CDR1 SGHDT and CDR2 YYEEEE. This CDR3 contains 13 residues. J lost 4 bases, V lost 5 bases, and 6 bases had no gene match. The CDR3 DNA follows: TGTGCCAGCAGATCCGGGACAGTTTACGAGCAGTACTTC. It is translated as CASRSGTVYEQYF.

The V gene is TRBV7-4, the J gene TRBJ2-2; 7 nucleotides align to TRBD1. CDR3 length: 14 residues. CDR1 is SGHVT, CDR2 SQSDAQ, per germline. Trimming cost V 5 bases and J 4 bases; bases outside gene matches: 4. The CDR3 nucleotides read TGTGCCAGCAGCCAAGACAGGGCCACCGGGGAGCTGTTTTTT. This encodes CASSQDRATGELFF.

The V and J genes are TRBV6-4 and TRBJ2-1; 11 positions match TRBD2. Germline CDR1 MRHNA, CDR2 SNTAGT. V was pared by 5 bases and J by 7 bases, with 4 bases of the junction left unmatched. CDR3 length equals 14 residues. CDR3 loop: CASSRLAGTNEQFF. CDR3 nucleotides: TGTGCCAGCAGTAGACTAGCGGGGACAAATGAGCAGTTCTTC.

This chain links TRBV20-1 with TRBJ1-1; D unresolved. The CDR3 loop spans 15 amino acids. CDR1 is DFQATT and CDR2 is SNEGSKA in the germline V gene (reference sequence). V shed 0 bases and J shed 4 bases, with 15 bases lying between them. CDR3 DNA: TGCAGTGCTAGAGATCAGCCCACCCTGGGCACTGAAGCTTTCTTT. It encodes CSARDQPTLGTEAFF.

This clonotype was recorded at least ten times. The J gene is TRBJ2-7, the V gene TRBV2, with 9 bases aligning to TRBD2. V trimming: 5 bases; J trimming: 5 bases; junction bases outside the gene matches: 4. This CDR3 is built from 13 residues. Per germline, CDR1 SNHLY and CDR2 FYNNEI. DNA of the CDR3: TGTGCCAGCAGTCTTAGCGGGGGAGACGAGCAGTACTTC. Its protein product is CASSLSGGDEQYF.